This entry lists 5 T cell receptor beta chains sequenced from one sample in a study of CD8+ T cells in alopecia areata. Extraction of RNA preceded its reverse transcription into cDNA, which served as the sequencing template. TCRdb keeps only in-frame clones here, not all; method: immunoSEQ multiplex PCR. The table shows 150,000 to 200,000 clones, with 55% to 75% occurring only once. Treatment in this sample: oral pan-JAK inhibitor, 5-10 mg twice daily. The sample in question was CD4+ T cells sorted from blood, obtained at week 24, from a patient treated with tofacitinib. The receptor source for this set is a human donor with alopecia areata.

This clone was observed a few times. The chain employs TRBV14 and TRBJ1-2, with unresolved D. The germline CDR1 and CDR2 sequences are SGHDN and FVKESK. V was cut by 10 bases and J by 3 bases, with 9 bases left in between. This CDR3 has 11 residues. The CDR3 reads CATKDYYGYTF. In DNA, the CDR3 is TGTGCCACCAAGGACTACTATGGCTACACCTTC.

This chain uses TRBV30 with TRBJ1-1; D perhaps matches TRBD1 (5 bases). The germline V and J ends were trimmed by 3 bases and 4 bases, with 12 bases remaining between them. The CDR3 loop spans 13 amino acids. Germline CDR1 and CDR2: GTSNPN and SVGIG (reference sequence). CDR3 sequence reads: CAWRRQSSTEAFF. CDR3 nucleotides: TGTGCCTGGAGACGACAGAGTAGCACTGAAGCTTTCTTT.

The chain recombines TRBV5-5 with TRBJ2-2, with D unclear. The CDR3 length is 14 residues. The germline CDR1 and CDR2 sequences are SGHKS and YYEKEE (reference sequence). Trimming pared 6 bases from V and 0 bases from J, leaving 9 bases between. In DNA, the CDR3 is TGTGCCAGCAAGGAACTCCCGAACACCGGGGAGCTGTTTTTT. It specifies CASKELPNTGELFF.

About this clone itself: One junction end does not reproduce the germline sequence, and a read error may be involved. The V gene is TRBV6-1, the J gene TRBJ1-2; D not certain. The germline V gene has CDR1 MNHNS and CDR2 SASEGT. CDR3 length: 11 amino acids. CDR3 nucleotides: TGCCCGGACCGCTTGCACTATGGCTACACCTTC. Protein: CPDRLHYGYTF.

The table lists this clone with a few counts. This specimen includes other DNA sequences encoding the same CDR3. The chain links TRBV30 to TRBJ2-7; TRBD1 matches at 9 bases. Per the germline V gene, CDR1 is GTSNPN and CDR2 is SVGIG (reference sequence). V shed 0 bases, J shed 2 bases, and the junction held 2 bases outside the gene matches. The CDR3 spans 14 residues. The CDR3 nucleotides read TGTGCCTGGAGTGTTGGGACAGGGCCCTACGAGCAGTACTTC. Its protein is CAWSVGTGPYEQYF.